The source of this T cell receptor beta chain is a study of T cell repertoires and Cas9 in healthy adults. Findings and limits, study-wide: SpCas9-reactive effector T cells were reportedly restrained in vitro by SpCas9-reactive regulatory T cells.

V was cut by 4 bases and J by 4 bases, with 14 bases left in between. This CDR3 is built from 15 residues. CDR1 ENHRY and CDR2 SYGVKD come from the germline V gene. On this clone itself: Its antigen remains unidentified.

The repertoire was sequenced with immunoSEQ multiplex PCR; TCRdb's copy has only in-frame clones and lacks some. The table includes tens of thousands of clones, more than 90% detected once. What was sequenced was CD4+ effector T cells (CD127+, CD25-, CD137-, CD154-) from PBMCs; culture status not recorded. The source is a human donor in good health. The chain joins TRBV10-3 to TRBJ2-1; no definite D call. CDR3 loop: CAISGVTDYYNEQFF. The CDR3 nucleotides read TGTGCCATCAGTGGGGTCACGGATTATTACAATGAGCAGTTCTTC.